This TCR beta chain was retrieved from a study of T cell responses to AZD1222 COVID-19 vaccine (dated by TCRdb to 2020 to 2022). With respect to the entire study: AZD1222 recipients whose second dose came at about 4 weeks and those whose second dose came at about 12 weeks were combined into one group, since spike-specific TCR depth and breadth did not differ between the two schedules. Trial participants were enrolled into age subgroups of 18-55, 56-69 and 70-plus years, which contained approximately 150, 30 and 60 TCR-sequenced participants, respectively. A total of more than 230 trial participants underwent TCR sequencing, of whom about 210 had received two doses of AZD1222 and approximately 25 had received two doses of the MenACWY control vaccine. On the study overall, not on this receptor specifically: Participants were mostly white British and included more females than males, and it was suggested by the authors that clonal diversity may have been underestimated. CD4 TCRs associated with the vaccine covered the entire spike protein, and the dominant responses were in regions 160-218 and 743-854. Reportedly, close to half of the unique spike-specific TCRs recognized epitopes lying outside the regions that are mutated in the B.1.351 and B.1.1.7 variants. In the small 56-69-year group, the increase in depth fell short of significance, most likely because of low power. No day 14 peak-response samples were available, so repertoires were characterized only after the peak T cell response. Conclusions about previously exposed vaccinees are limited, since just a handful of AZD1222 recipients were seropositive for SARS-CoV-2 at baseline. Spike-specific TCR breadth and depth rose significantly after two AZD1222 doses compared with day 0 and with MenACWY recipients.

The CDR3 regions of human TCRbeta chains were analyzed by immunosequencing. Regarding the original processing steps: Repertoire TCRs were matched against a reference library of SARS-CoV-2-specific TCRs generated with the MIRA antigen-specificity platform. Breadth was defined as the fraction of unique TCRs that were SARS-CoV-2-associated. Depth was defined as the fraction of total T cells that were SARS-CoV-2-associated. Using the MIRA data, each spike-specific TCR was assigned both to the spike region to which the TCR was reactive and to a CD4 or CD8 class. Log10-transformed breadth and depth values were compared by one-way ANOVA with Sidak's multiple comparisons tests. TCRdb limited this immuneACCESS table to in-frame rearrangements with V and J called. A share of clones is missing; checked studies link under half to unresolved V genes, and the rest is unexplained. V, J and clone size are those of that table, while D and trimming were read from the DNA. The sample records approximately 110,000 clones, 70% to 90% of which are singletons. The top ten hold under 5% of the sample.

To note about this clone: No antigen is known for it. Base qualities are not at hand, and no much larger clone is one base apart.

Explained via the paper, the time point label denotes: baseline before first vaccination. Vaccinee samples came from UK trials COV001 and COV002, including a single-blind randomized controlled phase 2/3 trial of AZD1222 (ChAdOx1 nCoV-19) in healthy adults. Trial participant PBMC samples were collected at day 0 and day 28 after the second dose for TCRbeta chain sequencing. Germline trimming amounts to 6 bases on V and 6 bases on J, with 7 as the count of junction bases outside the gene matches. CDR1 is given as SGHNT and CDR2 as YENEEA, both from the germline V gene. The CDR3 measures 14 amino acids from cysteine to phenylalanine. Only the CDR3 DNA stays, 42 bases, in frame from base 1.

The sequencing here drew on peripheral blood, taken on day 0 of AZD1222 vaccination. The clonotype was recovered from an adult in good health. The V gene is TRBV11-3 and the J gene is TRBJ2-2; 7 bases in between match TRBD2. The sequenced DNA is TGTGCCAGCAGTTCGGGGGAGGGGCCCGGGGAGCTGTTTTTT. Its translation is CASSSGEGPGELFF.